These T cell receptor beta chains were read from a single sample in a study of control samples from healthy donors and cancer patients. The repertoire was sequenced with immunoSEQ multiplex PCR; TCRdb's copy has only in-frame clones and lacks some. The sample carries 95,000 to 150,000 clones, about 90% recorded once. Sequencing was done on a sample of blood. These TCRs come from a man younger than 35 in good health. The CDR3 runs from the conserved cysteine through the conserved F or W. The order of the fields is CDR3 DNA, CDR3 protein, J gene, V gene, D gene, clone size. D genes are given only for firm matches. Clone size, where shown, is once, few, many, or a class for clones that have expanded.

cdr3_nt: TGTGCCTGGAGTTCGGGGAATCAGCCCCAGCATTTT
cdr3_aa: CAWSSGNQPQHF
j_call: TRBJ1-5
v_call: TRBV30
d_call: -
clone_size: -

cdr3_nt: TGTGCCAGCAGCTTAGAGTTGGGGAACACCATATATTTT
cdr3_aa: CASSLELGNTIYF
j_call: TRBJ1-3
v_call: TRBV7-9
d_call: -
clone_size: -

cdr3_nt: TGTGCCAGCAGCCAAGATGTGGGTAGCGTTGAGTTCAATGAGCAGTTCTTC
cdr3_aa: CASSQDVGSVEFNEQFF
j_call: TRBJ2-1
v_call: TRBV3-1/TRBV3-2
d_call: -
clone_size: -

cdr3_nt: TGTGCCTGGAGTGTAAGCGGCCCGCGGGAGGGCCTCTTATACGAGCAGTACTTC
cdr3_aa: CAWSVSGPREGLLYEQYF
j_call: TRBJ2-7
v_call: TRBV30
d_call: TRBD2
clone_size: -

cdr3_nt: TGTGCCAGCAGTGTTCATGAGACGCAGTATTTT
cdr3_aa: CASSVHETQYF
j_call: TRBJ2-3
v_call: TRBV25-1
d_call: -
clone_size: -

cdr3_nt: TGCAGCGGCCGGGACACCCGCACCTACGAGCAGTACTTC
cdr3_aa: CSGRDTRTYEQYF
j_call: TRBJ2-7
v_call: TRBV29-1
d_call: -
clone_size: -

cdr3_nt: TGTGCCAGCAGCCCGGGAAGGGACCGGATACGAGACGGGGAGCTGTTTTTT
cdr3_aa: CASSPGRDRIRDGELFF
j_call: TRBJ2-2
v_call: TRBV7-2
d_call: -
clone_size: -

cdr3_nt: TGTGCCACCATCCAGGGGCTTGTGAACACTGAAGCTTTCTTT
cdr3_aa: CATIQGLVNTEAFF
j_call: TRBJ1-1
v_call: TRBV24-1
d_call: -
clone_size: -

cdr3_nt: TGCGCCAGCAGGGACGTCGCTAACTATGGCTACACCTTC
cdr3_aa: CASRDVANYGYTF
j_call: TRBJ1-2
v_call: TRBV10-2
d_call: -
clone_size: -

cdr3_nt: TGCGCCAGCAGCCAAGCCCTAGGGGGAGGGGGCACAGATACGCAGTATTTT
cdr3_aa: CASSQALGGGGTDTQYF
j_call: TRBJ2-3
v_call: TRBV4-3
d_call: -
clone_size: many

cdr3_nt: TGTGCCAGCAGCGCCCGGGGGGCCTACGAGCAGTACTTC
cdr3_aa: CASSARGAYEQYF
j_call: TRBJ2-7
v_call: TRBV3-1/TRBV3-2
d_call: TRBD2
clone_size: -

cdr3_nt: TGTGCCAGCAGCGCCCGGGACATCGGGCCCTACGAGCAGTACTTC
cdr3_aa: CASSARDIGPYEQYF
j_call: TRBJ2-7
v_call: TRBV9
d_call: -
clone_size: -

cdr3_nt: TGTGCCAGTACTAGTATATTCACAGAAGCGAACACCGGGGAGCTGTTTTTT
cdr3_aa: CASTSIFTEANTGELFF
j_call: TRBJ2-2
v_call: TRBV19
d_call: -
clone_size: -

cdr3_nt: TGTGCCAGCAGTAAACAGGGCATGAGCAATCAGCCCCAGCATTTT
cdr3_aa: CASSKQGMSNQPQHF
j_call: TRBJ1-5
v_call: TRBV28
d_call: -
clone_size: -

cdr3_nt: TGTGCCAGCAGCTTAGCGGGAGGATCGAAAGAGACCCAGTACTTC
cdr3_aa: CASSLAGGSKETQYF
j_call: TRBJ2-5
v_call: TRBV11-1
d_call: -
clone_size: -

cdr3_nt: TGTGCCAGCAGTCTACTGGTAGGGTACCAAGAGACCCAGTACTTC
cdr3_aa: CASSLLVGYQETQYF
j_call: TRBJ2-5
v_call: TRBV28
d_call: -
clone_size: -

cdr3_nt: TGTGCCACCAGTGATGGCGTGGGACAGAAGAATGAAAAACTGTTTTTT
cdr3_aa: CATSDGVGQKNEKLFF
j_call: TRBJ1-4
v_call: TRBV24-1
d_call: TRBD1
clone_size: -

cdr3_nt: TGTGCCAGCAGCCGAGGGAACACTGAAGCTTTCTTT
cdr3_aa: CASSRGNTEAFF
j_call: TRBJ1-1
v_call: TRBV3-1/TRBV3-2
d_call: -
clone_size: -

cdr3_nt: TGTGCCAGCAGCCCCCGGGCCCTCAACACTGAAGCTTTCTTT
cdr3_aa: CASSPRALNTEAFF
j_call: TRBJ1-1
v_call: TRBV7-2
d_call: -
clone_size: -

cdr3_nt: TGTGCCAGCAGTTTCACGACAGGGGCCTTTCGCTACGAGCAGTACTTC
cdr3_aa: CASSFTTGAFRYEQYF
j_call: TRBJ2-7
v_call: TRBV6-2/TRBV6-3
d_call: TRBD1
clone_size: once

cdr3_nt: TGTGCCAGCAGTCGTGCCCCACAGGGTGGCTACGAGCAGTACTTC
cdr3_aa: CASSRAPQGGYEQYF
j_call: TRBJ2-7
v_call: TRBV3-1/TRBV3-2
d_call: -
clone_size: -

cdr3_nt: TGCAGTGCTAGCTTAGTCAACGAGCAGTACTTC
cdr3_aa: CSASLVNEQYF
j_call: TRBJ2-7
v_call: TRBV20-1
d_call: -
clone_size: -

cdr3_nt: TGTGCCAGCAGACACAGGACAGGAAATCAGCCCCAGCATTTT
cdr3_aa: CASRHRTGNQPQHF
j_call: TRBJ1-5
v_call: TRBV27
d_call: TRBD1
clone_size: -

cdr3_nt: TGTGCCATCAGTGTCCGCGACAGGGGTTACACAGATACGCAGTATTTT
cdr3_aa: CAISVRDRGYTDTQYF
j_call: TRBJ2-3
v_call: TRBV10-3
d_call: TRBD1
clone_size: -

cdr3_nt: TGTGCCAGCAGCTCCGTAGGTCCGGGAGGCACCGGGGAGCTGTTTTTT
cdr3_aa: CASSSVGPGGTGELFF
j_call: TRBJ2-2
v_call: TRBV7-8
d_call: TRBD2
clone_size: -

cdr3_nt: TGTGCCAGCACCTTTGCCTCGGGACAGTCTAAATATGGCTACACCTTC
cdr3_aa: CASTFASGQSKYGYTF
j_call: TRBJ1-2
v_call: TRBV5-5
d_call: TRBD1
clone_size: -

cdr3_nt: TGCAGTGGACCAACGGGCTACACCTTC
cdr3_aa: CSGPTGYTF
j_call: TRBJ1-2
v_call: TRBV20-1
d_call: -
clone_size: -

cdr3_nt: TGTGCCAGCAGCTTAGATGGGGGGGGTGCAAATAATTCACCCCTCCACTTT
cdr3_aa: CASSLDGGGANNSPLHF
j_call: TRBJ1-6
v_call: TRBV11-2
d_call: -
clone_size: -

cdr3_nt: TGTGCCACCAGTGAACCAGGATCCCAAGAGACCCAGTACTTC
cdr3_aa: CATSEPGSQETQYF
j_call: TRBJ2-5
v_call: TRBV24-1
d_call: -
clone_size: -

cdr3_nt: TGTGCCAGCAGCTTCTTTAGCGGGAGGCGCTTCCACGAGCAGTACTTC
cdr3_aa: CASSFFSGRRFHEQYF
j_call: TRBJ2-7
v_call: TRBV7-2
d_call: TRBD2
clone_size: -

cdr3_nt: TGTGCCAGCAGCTCCGGACGGTCTCTGGGGCCCCAGCATTTT
cdr3_aa: CASSSGRSLGPQHF
j_call: TRBJ1-5
v_call: TRBV11-2
d_call: -
clone_size: -

cdr3_nt: TGTGCCAGCAGTGATAGCAAAAGGGCCCATATAGCTAACTATGGCTACACCTTC
cdr3_aa: CASSDSKRAHIANYGYTF
j_call: TRBJ1-2
v_call: TRBV25-1
d_call: -
clone_size: -